Sequencing of this T cell receptor (beta chain) was carried out in a study of control samples from healthy donors and cancer patients. Losses at the gene ends were 6 bases for V and 6 bases for J; bases not matched to a gene: 14. The CDR3 length is 16 residues. Germline V gene lookup returns CDR1 KGHSH and CDR2 LQKENI. Using immunoSEQ multiplex PCR, the repertoire was profiled, and TCRdb retains in-frame clones only, with some absent. Seen here are approximately 94,000 clones, about 88% observed once, and the top ten hold 1.3%. The sequencing input was blood. The TCR comes from a woman aged 50 to 60 in good health. The J gene is TRBJ2-1, the V gene TRBV18, with TRBD2 matching 7 bases. DNA for the CDR3: TGTGCCAGCTCCCCCCCGGCGGGAGTTGGGCGCAATGAGCAGTTCTTC. This gives the protein CASSPPAGVGRNEQFF.